The 7 T cell receptor beta chains given below trace back to one sample, sequenced in a study of T cell responses to AZD1222 COVID-19 vaccine. Using immunoSEQ multiplex PCR, the repertoire was profiled, and TCRdb retains in-frame clones only, with some absent. The data contain approximately 110,000 clones, around 94% of them seen just once; the ten biggest clones take up under 2.5%. Specimen: peripheral blood, collected on day 0 of AZD1222 vaccination. The receptors stem from an adult in good health.

V and J are TRBV7-3 and TRBJ2-2; D is ambiguous. V lost 2 bases to trimming and J lost 6 bases, with 7 bases between them. The CDR3 loop spans 13 amino acids. Germline assignment: CDR1 SGHTA and CDR2 FQGTGA. In nucleotides, the CDR3 is TGTGCCAGCAGCTTATTAGGTCCCGGGGAGCTGTTTTTT. Translated, it gives CASSLLGPGELFF.

The chain recombines TRBV7-9 with TRBJ2-7; 10 bases agree with TRBD2. This CDR3 is 15 amino acids long. J lost 3 bases, V lost 4 bases, and 6 bases had no gene match. Germline V gene sequence: CDR1 SEHNR, CDR2 FQNEAQ (reference sequence). The CDR3 nucleotides read TGTGCCAGCAGCTCCCCAGCGGGAGGGAACTACGAGCAGTACTTC. Amino acids: CASSSPAGGNYEQYF.

This clone is a singleton in its sample. The V call is TRBV3-1 (or the pseudogene TRBV3-2), the J call TRBJ2-5; 14 bases map to TRBD2. Germline V gives CDR1 LGHDT, CDR2 YNNKEL (reference sequence). J gave up 1 base and V 2 bases, and 3 bases lay outside the gene matches. This CDR3 contains 17 residues. CDR3 sequence (DNA): TGTGCCAGCAGCCAACGGACTAGCGGGAGGCCCCAAGAGACCCAGTACTTC. Its translation is CASSQRTSGRPQETQYF.

V gene TRBV30 combines with J gene TRBJ1-5, with TRBD1 matching over 9 bases. The CDR3 is 16 amino acids. V gave up 3 bases and J gave up 6 bases; unmatched junction bases: 12. CDR1 and CDR2 (germline): GTSNPN, SVGIG (reference sequence). DNA of the CDR3: TGTGCCTGGAGACTTCACCGGGACAGGGCGCGTCAGCCCCAGCATTTT. This sequence encodes CAWRLHRDRARQPQHF. The variable domain in full, with the rest retrieved from reference TRBV30 and TRBJ1-5, is SQTIHQWPATLVQPVGSPLSLECTVEGTSNPNLYWYRQAAGRGLQLLFYSVGIGQISSEVPQNLSASRPQDRQFILSSKKLLLSDSGFYLCAWRLHRDRARQPQHFGDGTRLSIL.

This clone was detected once. The chain uses TRBV30 and TRBJ2-3; the D call may be TRBD1 or TRBD2 (5 bases each). Germline V gene sequence: CDR1 GTSNPN, CDR2 SVGIG (reference sequence). The CDR3 is made up of 13 amino acids. V was clipped by 4 bases and J by 2 bases, with 10 bases between them. CDR3 residues: CAWTKGTTDTQYF. CDR3 DNA: TGTGCCTGGACCAAGGGGACCACAGATACGCAGTATTTT.

This chain links TRBV7-9 with TRBJ1-1; D ambiguous. V was cut by 2 bases and J by 1 base, with 11 bases left in between. CDR3 size: 15 residues. CDR1 is SEHNR and CDR2 is FQNEAQ in the germline V gene (reference sequence). CDR3 in amino acids: CASSLLGRQNTEAFF. In nucleotides, the CDR3 is TGTGCCAGCAGCTTATTAGGCCGACAGAACACTGAAGCTTTCTTT.

This clone was found once. The chain employs TRBV10-3 and TRBJ1-1; possible D gene TRBD1, 6 bases. The CDR3 has 13 amino acids. Looked up from germline, CDR1 is ENHRY and CDR2 is SYGVKD. Between the trimmed V and J ends, which lost 7 bases and 7 bases, there was a span of 16 bases. The chain's CDR3 is CAIKGDQAGEAFF. The CDR3 DNA follows: TGTGCCATCAAGGGGGATCAGGCCGGTGAAGCTTTCTTT.